The present T cell receptor beta chain was sequenced within a study of cytomegalovirus exposure and HLA in healthy donors (TCRdb year 2017). Some background on the complete study: An earlier analysis of several hundred of the donors reported roughly 300 Gb of sequence data and roughly 100 million unique TCR beta sequences from 150 million to 200 million T cells. Around 320 gigabases of sequencing data and 78 million or so unique TCR sequences were included in an early release covering about 600 HLA-typed donors. Of the 350 to 450 genotyped donors, approximately 83% fell in the genetic ancestry cluster associated with self-reported Caucasian donors. The study aimed to test whether signatures of past pathogen exposure could be identified by cataloging public T cell receptors. The study used immunosequencing to profile the T cell repertoires of approximately 640 subjects and linked those repertoires to cytomegalovirus serostatus. In addition to the first cohort of 666 subjects, a separate validation cohort of 120 different subjects was used. The study combined high-throughput TCR immunosequencing, statistical association of individual TCRs with disease status, and machine learning to predict cytomegalovirus infection status. To study patterns of TCR occurrence, a later analysis re-analyzed previously published TCR beta repertoires from 666 donors and added high-resolution HLA genotyping. In the later analysis, no new phenotypic data were used to find candidate immune exposures; instead, reliance was placed on TCR beta sequences and their occurrence across donors. In an earlier analysis of more than 550 of the donors, high-throughput TCR beta sequencing was used to judge whether each TCR beta V gene segment behaved as functional or pseudogenic. Donor age, sex, ethnicity and CMV serostatus were compiled alongside the repertoire data. Genome-wide SNP genotypes for about 65% of the roughly 670 donors were used in a later genetic analysis, which treated that subset as a discovery cohort. All discovery cohort repertoires had been generated using a single sequencing platform. HLA typing included class I and class II loci at four-digit resolution. The number of typed donors differed by locus: roughly 620-630 for A, B, C, DRB1 and DQB1; some 500 for DQA1; 606 for DPA1; and around 490 for DPB1. Because of strong linkage in the cohort, a handful of DR-DQ haplotypes were treated as single units for association and clustering. On average, around 240,000 unique TCR beta nucleotide sequences were sequenced per donor among roughly 430 genotyped donors of the cohort, with 15% to 20% of those sequences being non-productive. Broad study findings and their caveats: A later genetic analysis reported fewer N-insertions in productive TCRs among donors in an Asian-associated ancestry cluster than the approximately 670-donor mean. Assigning TCR associations to individual alleles was difficult when HLA alleles, especially DR and DQ, strongly co-occurred. In a later analysis, most CMV-associated TCR beta chains were found to appear HLA-restricted, with HLA associations seemingly driven largely by CMV exposure. The cohort was sequenced for TCR beta chains only, and without alpha or paired-chain data the features that could be detected were limited. In vitro tests confirmed that a few of the cytomegalovirus-associated TCR beta chains recognize cytomegalovirus antigens. Because the 87-base-pair reads could not distinguish some IMGT-functional V segments, including TRBV6-2 and TRBV6-3, those segments were excluded. In an earlier analysis of approximately 590 of the donors, most TCR beta V segments appeared in productive rearrangements about 87% or about 30% of the time, broadly matching IMGT annotations. Immune exposure information for the cohort was limited to CMV serostatus. Several of the top co-occurrence clusters appeared to be linked to parvovirus B19, influenza, CMV and Epstein-Barr virus, according to a later analysis. Because HLA typing was missing for some donors at each locus, association tests included only the typed subset. Linkage disequilibrium might explain the correlated functional status among segregating V segments, but an unknown experimental factor could not be ruled out. A cluster of highly shared sequence variants was judged likely to be a technical artifact of the sequencing pipeline. Because counts were too low, some 17 rarely observed V segments, including chromosome 9 orphons, were left out of the earlier analysis of 500 to 650 of the donors. Sequencing depth was assumed to be roughly uniform across donors in the presence/absence analyses, though that assumption may not hold. A further reported finding was that TCR beta sequences accurately predicted the HLA-A and HLA-B alleles for most subjects in the first cohort. An association between a missense DCLRE1C variant and V-gene and J-gene trimming of TCR beta chains was found in a later genetic analysis and replicated in an independent cohort. According to the authors, the approach could potentially be generalized to other disease states and immunological phenotypes. The study gave a list of under 200 TCR beta chains associated with cytomegalovirus. At a false discovery rate of 0.05, a later analysis linked around 15,000 TCR beta sequences to specific HLA alleles. The classifier was reported to diagnose cytomegalovirus status with high specificity and sensitivity in both the original cohort and the validation cohort. In a later analysis, HLA-associated TCR beta chains showed more clonal expansion and lower generation probabilities than non-associated chains that were equally common. In a later analysis, TCR association rates were found to vary across HLA loci, with the most associated TCRs seen for DRB1 alleles and the fewest for HLA-C alleles. Most TCR sequences were observed very rarely across donors, whereas some public TCRs were present in many individuals.

In total, roughly 670 healthy bone marrow donors made up the cohort. Cohort members were all nominally healthy when sampled, although unrecorded immune exposures were likely present. The donor tested CMV seropositive and was one of the 289 seropositive cohort members. A peripheral blood sample was provided by each donor, and peripheral blood mononuclear cells were used for TCR beta sequencing. The Qiagen DNeasy Blood Extraction Kit was used to extract genomic DNA from the blood cell samples. Library generation was performed with the immunoSEQ multiplex PCR assay. A mixture of 60 forward primers for TCR Vbeta segments and 13 reverse primers for TCR Jbeta segments was used in the multiplex PCR. A multiplex PCR assay on genomic DNA amplified the CDR3 region of rearranged TCR beta genes. The Illumina HiSeq System was used to sequence the amplified TCR beta libraries as 87-base-pair reads. The authors' pipeline ran thus. A later analysis counted approximately 84 million unique TCR beta chains across the approximately 700 repertoires, and roughly 10 million of these chains were shared by at least two donors. A nearest-neighbor algorithm error-corrected the raw reads and collapsed the reads into unique sequences, merging closely related sequences to remove PCR and sequencing errors. To assign V, D and J gene segments, CDR3 sequences were aligned to IMGT reference sequences. Each retained sequence needed at least a six-nucleotide match to both a V gene segment and a J gene segment. A rearrangement was called productive if the CDR3 had no stop codons and remained in frame with V and J, and every other rearrangement was called non-productive. Following IMGT convention, CDR3 was defined as the stretch from the second conserved V-encoded cysteine up to the conserved J-encoded phenylalanine. The earlier analysis of some 550 of the donors excluded any sequence lacking an unambiguous match to a single V gene segment. In an earlier analysis of 587 of the donors, a V segment was called functional when productive rearrangements were above 56.7%, and segregating when the standard deviation between donors exceeded 5%. A statistical classification framework was developed to diagnose cytomegalovirus status using the catalog of TCR beta chain sequences. In a later analysis, V and J genes were assigned by comparing TCR nucleotide sequences against IMGT/GENE-DB human TR gene sequences. Using the TCRdist pipeline, a later analysis assigned CDR3 sequences along with most-parsimonious VDJ recombination scenarios. In a later analysis, every TCR beta chain was defined by the combination of its CDR3 amino acid sequence and its V-gene family, and reads without a unique V-gene family were dropped. To address suspected cross-contamination and a sequencing artifact, a later analysis removed over 500 highly shared, low-generation-probability nucleotide sequences. In a later analysis, a clonal expansion index was calculated for each public chain from normalized within-repertoire ranks of inferred template counts. In a later analysis, generation probabilities were computed using a VDJ recombination model fitted to out-of-frame rearrangements, and the results were checked against IGoR. In a later analysis, TCR-TCR, TCR-HLA and TCR-CMV co-occurrence was scored with hypergeometric tests, and a repertoire-size bias correction was applied to TCR pairs. To estimate false discovery rates, a later analysis permuted the HLA or CMV assignments 20 times. In a later analysis, co-occurring TCRs were grouped with DBSCAN, and TCRdist sequence similarity was added when clustering was performed within HLA-allele-positive subsets. Repertoires with fewer than 30,000 or more than 120,000 public chains were left out of co-occurrence clustering, as were roughly five repertoires with anomalous nucleotide sharing. TCRdb obtained this table from immuneACCESS and retained in-frame rearrangements with V and J assigned. These tables miss some clones; where compared with another copy, unresolved V genes account for less than half of the shortfall, and the remainder is unexplained. V and J calls and clone size come straight from that table; D and trimming were deduced from the DNA. This sample gives 200,000 or so clones in total; 75% to 85% of them show up just once. About 1.9% of the sample rests with the top ten.

Trimming takes 6 bases off V and 2 bases off J; junction bases not matched to a gene: 9. CDR1 and CDR2 were assigned from the germline V gene as MNHNS and SASEGT. The CDR3 holds 15 amino acids from the cysteine to the phenylalanine. The read is trimmed to its CDR3 DNA, 45 bases read in frame from base 1. On this clone: Its antigen has not been determined. No much larger clone exists at a distance of one base, and base qualities are not known.

The sample taken for sequencing was PBMCs. The source of this sequence is a woman aged 18-29 years in good health and CMV-seropositive. The sequence links TRBV6-1 to TRBJ1-1; 7 bases in the middle match TRBD1. The CDR3 region reads CASRDTGAVNTEAFF. DNA sequence: TGTGCCAGCAGAGATACAGGGGCCGTCAACACTGAAGCTTTCTTT.